This section outlines one T cell receptor beta chain sequence together with its context. The sample comes from a study of blood T cell repertoires in COVID-19. In assigning cohorts, the study relied on participant-reported clinical history. Symptom resolution, clearance, or two negative PCRs marked the recovered donors of Cohort 3. The germline V gene encodes CDR1 SGHNT and CDR2 YYREEE (reference sequence). The CDR3 covers 16 residues. With 1 base removed from V and 0 bases from J, the gap between germline ends came to 13 bases. As handled by the study authors: Amplification from reference gene primers served as the basis for estimated nucleated cell counts. TCRdb keeps only in-frame clones here, not all; method: immunoSEQ multiplex PCR. V and J calls plus clone size are reproduced from that table; the DNA served to infer D and trimming. The sample lists approximately 180,000 clones, about 85% seen once, with around 6.2% in the top ten.

The source is a middle-aged man who had recovered from COVID-19. The J gene is TRBJ1-1, the V gene TRBV5-4; D is possibly TRBD1 (5 bases). Sequencing was carried out using PBMCs or T cells enriched from blood (not recorded which). CDR3 sequence: CASSLKAGPMNTEAFF. The DNA of the CDR3 is TGTGCCAGCAGCTTGAAGGCAGGGCCTATGAACACTGAAGCTTTCTTT.